Detailed here is one T cell receptor beta chain. The data derive from a study of blood T cell repertoires in COVID-19. Study details: Collection of acute and convalescent COVID-19 samples took place in the United States, Italy and Spain. T cells, B-cell-depleted T cells, or PBMCs supplied cDNA or gDNA.

After removal of 6 bases from V and 5 bases from J, the junction contained 9 bases not matched to a gene. The CDR3 spans 15 residues. The germline CDR1 and CDR2 sequences are MDHEN and SYDVKM. Sequencing was performed with immunoSEQ multiplex PCR; in TCRdb, only in-frame clones are kept and a portion is missing. The table includes approximately 24,000 clones, around nine tenths detected once. The receptor was derived from a man aged 50 or older with active COVID-19. The sample taken for sequencing was peripheral blood. The chain carries TRBV28 and TRBJ1-5; the match to TRBD1 covers 8 bases. In DNA, the CDR3 is TGTGCCAGCAGGGAACAGGGGGTCGTAGATCAGCCCCAGCATTTT. Encoded protein: CASREQGVVDQPQHF.